This TCR beta chain originates from a study of blood T cell repertoires in COVID-19. TCRdb's table, derived via immunoSEQ multiplex PCR, lists solely in-frame clones and lacks some. The repertoire consists of roughly 77,000 clones, with 88% occurring once and the leading ten covering approximately 4.6%. Trimming took 0 bases from V and 4 from J, leaving 4 bases between them. The CDR3 spans 12 residues. The germline CDR1 and CDR2 sequences are SGHAT and FQNNGV. Source material: peripheral blood. The rearrangement links TRBV11-2 to TRBJ2-7; D remains ambiguous. This receptor was identified in a human donor in a cohort sampled during active COVID-19. In nucleotides, the CDR3 is TGTGCCAGCAGCTTAGATCGGTACGAGCAGTACTTC. Its protein is CASSLDRYEQYF.